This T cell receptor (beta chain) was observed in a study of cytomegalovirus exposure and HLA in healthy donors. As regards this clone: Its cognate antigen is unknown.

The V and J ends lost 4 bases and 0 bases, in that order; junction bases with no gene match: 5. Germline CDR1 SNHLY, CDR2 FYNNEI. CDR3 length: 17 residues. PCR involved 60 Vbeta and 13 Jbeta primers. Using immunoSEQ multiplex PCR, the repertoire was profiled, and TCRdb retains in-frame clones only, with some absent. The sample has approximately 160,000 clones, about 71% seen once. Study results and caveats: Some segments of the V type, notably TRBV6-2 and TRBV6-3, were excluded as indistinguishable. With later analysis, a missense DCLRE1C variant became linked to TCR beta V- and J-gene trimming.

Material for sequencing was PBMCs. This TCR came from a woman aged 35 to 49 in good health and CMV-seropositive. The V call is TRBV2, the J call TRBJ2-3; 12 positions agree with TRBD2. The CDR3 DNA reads TGTGCCAGCAGTGTTCCTAGCGGGGGGGCTAGCACAGATACGCAGTATTTT. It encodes CASSVPSGGASTDTQYF.